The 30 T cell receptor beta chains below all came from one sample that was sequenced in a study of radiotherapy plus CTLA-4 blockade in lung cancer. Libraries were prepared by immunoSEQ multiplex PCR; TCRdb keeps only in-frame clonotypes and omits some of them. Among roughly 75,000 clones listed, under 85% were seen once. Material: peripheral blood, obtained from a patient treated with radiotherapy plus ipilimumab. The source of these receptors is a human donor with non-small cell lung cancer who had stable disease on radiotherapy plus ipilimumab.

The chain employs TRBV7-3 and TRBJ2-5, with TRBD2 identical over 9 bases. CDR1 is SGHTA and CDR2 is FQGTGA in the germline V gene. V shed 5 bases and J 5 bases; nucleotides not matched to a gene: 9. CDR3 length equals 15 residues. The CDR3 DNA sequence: TGTGCCAGCAGCCCCGGGACTAGCCGTGCGGAGACCCAGTACTTC. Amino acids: CASSPGTSRAETQYF.

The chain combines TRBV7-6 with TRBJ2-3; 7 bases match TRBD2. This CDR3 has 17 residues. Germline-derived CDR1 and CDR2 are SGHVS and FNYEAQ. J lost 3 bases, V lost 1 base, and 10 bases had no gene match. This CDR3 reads CASSLVLRGISTDTQYF. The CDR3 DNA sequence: TGTGCCAGCAGCTTAGTGTTGCGGGGGATTAGTACAGATACGCAGTATTTT.

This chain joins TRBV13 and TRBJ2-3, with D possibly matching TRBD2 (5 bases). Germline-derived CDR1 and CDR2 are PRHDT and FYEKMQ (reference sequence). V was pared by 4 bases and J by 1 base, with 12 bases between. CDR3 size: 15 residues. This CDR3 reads CASSSLALGTDTQYF. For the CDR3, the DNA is TGTGCCAGCAGCTCATTAGCGTTAGGCACAGATACGCAGTATTTT.

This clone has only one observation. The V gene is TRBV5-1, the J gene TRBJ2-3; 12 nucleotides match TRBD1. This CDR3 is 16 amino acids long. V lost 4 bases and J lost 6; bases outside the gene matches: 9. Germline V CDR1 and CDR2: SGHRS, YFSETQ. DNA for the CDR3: TGCGCCAGCAGCGTGGGACAGGGGGCGGGTTTCGATACGCAGTATTTT. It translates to CASSVGQGAGFDTQYF.

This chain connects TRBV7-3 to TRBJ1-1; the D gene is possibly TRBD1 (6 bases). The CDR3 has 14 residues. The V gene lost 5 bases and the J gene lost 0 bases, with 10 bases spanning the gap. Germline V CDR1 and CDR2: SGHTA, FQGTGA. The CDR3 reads CASSGQIMNTEAFF. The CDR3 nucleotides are TGTGCCAGCAGCGGACAGATCATGAACACTGAAGCTTTCTTT.

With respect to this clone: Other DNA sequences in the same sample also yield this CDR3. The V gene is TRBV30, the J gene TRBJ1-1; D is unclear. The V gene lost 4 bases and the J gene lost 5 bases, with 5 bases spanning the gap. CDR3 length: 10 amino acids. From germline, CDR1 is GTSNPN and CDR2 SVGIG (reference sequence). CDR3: CAWTATEAFF. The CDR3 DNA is TGTGCCTGGACAGCTACTGAAGCTTTCTTT.

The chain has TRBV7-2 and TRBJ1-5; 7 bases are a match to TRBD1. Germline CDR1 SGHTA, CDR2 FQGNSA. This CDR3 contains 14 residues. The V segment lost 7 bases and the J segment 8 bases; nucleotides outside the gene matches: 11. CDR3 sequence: CASTLNRGSEPQHF. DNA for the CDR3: TGTGCCAGCACCCTGAACAGGGGAAGTGAGCCCCAGCATTTT.

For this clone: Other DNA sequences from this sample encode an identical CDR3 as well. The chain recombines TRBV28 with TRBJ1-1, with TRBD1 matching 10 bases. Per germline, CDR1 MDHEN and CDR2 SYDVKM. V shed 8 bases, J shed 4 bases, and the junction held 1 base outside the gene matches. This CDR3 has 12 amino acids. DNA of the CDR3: TGTGCCAGCCGGACAGGGGGCACTGAAGCTTTCTTT. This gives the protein CASRTGGTEAFF.

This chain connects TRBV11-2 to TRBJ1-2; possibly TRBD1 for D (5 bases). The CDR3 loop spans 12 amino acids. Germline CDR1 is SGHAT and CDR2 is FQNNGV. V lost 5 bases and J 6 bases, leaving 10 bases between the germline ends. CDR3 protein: CASSREGNGYTF. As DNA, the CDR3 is TGTGCCAGCAGCCGAGAGGGGAATGGCTACACCTTC.

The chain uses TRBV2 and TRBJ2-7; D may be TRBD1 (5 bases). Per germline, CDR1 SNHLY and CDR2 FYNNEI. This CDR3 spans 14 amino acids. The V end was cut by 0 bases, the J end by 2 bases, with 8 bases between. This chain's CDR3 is CASSEAQGPYEQYF. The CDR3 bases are TGTGCCAGCAGTGAAGCGCAGGGCCCCTACGAGCAGTACTTC.

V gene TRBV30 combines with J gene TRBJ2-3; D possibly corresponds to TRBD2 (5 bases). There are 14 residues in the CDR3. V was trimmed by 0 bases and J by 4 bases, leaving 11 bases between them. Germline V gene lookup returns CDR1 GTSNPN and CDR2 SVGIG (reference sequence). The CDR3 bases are TGTGCCTGGAGTGTAGGGCTAGCTCCAGATACGCAGTATTTT. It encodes CAWSVGLAPDTQYF. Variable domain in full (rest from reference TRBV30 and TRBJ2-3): SQTIHQWPATLVQPVGSPLSLECTVEGTSNPNLYWYRQAAGRGLQLLFYSVGIGQISSEVPQNLSASRPQDRQFILSSKKLLLSDSGFYLCAWSVGLAPDTQYFGPGTRLTVL.

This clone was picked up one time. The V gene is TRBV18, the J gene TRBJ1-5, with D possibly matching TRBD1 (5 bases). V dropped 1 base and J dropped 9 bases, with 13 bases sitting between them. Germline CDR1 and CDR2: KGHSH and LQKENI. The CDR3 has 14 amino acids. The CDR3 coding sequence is TGTGCCAGCTCACCACAGGGGCAGAATGCGCCCCAGCATTTT. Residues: CASSPQGQNAPQHF.

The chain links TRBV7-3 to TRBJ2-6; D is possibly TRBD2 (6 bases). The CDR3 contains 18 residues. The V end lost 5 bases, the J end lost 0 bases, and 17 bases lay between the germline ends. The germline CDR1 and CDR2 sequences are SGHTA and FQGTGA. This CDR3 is CASSHSGVRGSGANVLTF. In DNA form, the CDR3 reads TGTGCCAGCAGCCATAGCGGAGTTCGAGGCTCTGGGGCCAACGTCCTGACTTTC.

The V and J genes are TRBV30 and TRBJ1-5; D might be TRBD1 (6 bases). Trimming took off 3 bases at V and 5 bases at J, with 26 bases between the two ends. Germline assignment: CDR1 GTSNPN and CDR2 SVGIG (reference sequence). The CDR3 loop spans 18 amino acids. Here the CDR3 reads CAWSAFSGTPSDHQPQHF. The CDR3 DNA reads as TGTGCCTGGAGCGCCTTTTCCGGGACACCTAGCGATCATCAGCCCCAGCATTTT.

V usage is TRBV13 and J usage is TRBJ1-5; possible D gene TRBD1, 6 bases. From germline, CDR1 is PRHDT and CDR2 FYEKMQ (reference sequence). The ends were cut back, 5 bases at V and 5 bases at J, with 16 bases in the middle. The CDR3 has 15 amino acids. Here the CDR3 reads CASSLGGPGDQPQHF. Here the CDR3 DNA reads TGTGCCAGCAGCCTCGGGGGGCCAGGGGATCAGCCCCAGCATTTT. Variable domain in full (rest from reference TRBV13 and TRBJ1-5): AAGVIQSPRHLIKEKRETATLKCYPIPRHDTVYWYQQGPGQDPQFLISFYEKMQSDKGSIPDRFSAQQFSDYHSELNMSSLELGDSALYFCASSLGGPGDQPQHFGDGTRLSIL.

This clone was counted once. DNA of the CDR3: TGTGCCAGCAGCGCGCGGGACAGGGGTTCCGGGGAGCTGTTTTTT. Protein product: CASSARDRGSGELFF. V usage is TRBV9 and J usage is TRBJ2-2; TRBD1 matches 10 bases. The CDR3 length is 15 residues. Germline lookup yields CDR1 SGDLS and CDR2 YYNGEE. V was clipped by 3 bases and J by 6 bases; unmatched bases: 5.

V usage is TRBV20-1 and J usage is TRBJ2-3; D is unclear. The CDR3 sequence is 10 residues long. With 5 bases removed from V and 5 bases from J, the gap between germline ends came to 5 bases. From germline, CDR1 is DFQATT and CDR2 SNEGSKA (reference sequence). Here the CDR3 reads CSAFQDTQYF. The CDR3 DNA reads TGCAGTGCTTTCCAAGATACGCAGTATTTT.

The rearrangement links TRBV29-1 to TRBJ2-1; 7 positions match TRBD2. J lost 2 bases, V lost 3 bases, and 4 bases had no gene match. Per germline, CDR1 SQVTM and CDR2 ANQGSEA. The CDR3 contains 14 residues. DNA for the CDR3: TGCAGCGTTGACGTGGGGGGGGCCTACAATGAGCAGTTCTTC. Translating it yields CSVDVGGAYNEQFF.

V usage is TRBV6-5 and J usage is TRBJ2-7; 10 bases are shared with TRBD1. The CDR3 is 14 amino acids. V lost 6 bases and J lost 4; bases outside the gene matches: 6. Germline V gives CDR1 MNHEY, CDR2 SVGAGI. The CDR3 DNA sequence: TGTGCCAGCAGGCTAGGGACAGGGGTATACGAGCAGTACTTC. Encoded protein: CASRLGTGVYEQYF.

CDR3 sequence (DNA): TGTGCCACTGTAGCGGGGGGCTCCTACAATGAGCAGTTCTTC. Residues: CATVAGGSYNEQFF. The chain is built from TRBV28 and TRBJ2-1, with 10 nucleotides matching TRBD2. Germline V lookup: CDR1 MDHEN, CDR2 SYDVKM. The V gene end was trimmed by 10 bases and the J gene end by 0 bases; junction bases not matched to a gene: 3. CDR3 length: 14 residues.

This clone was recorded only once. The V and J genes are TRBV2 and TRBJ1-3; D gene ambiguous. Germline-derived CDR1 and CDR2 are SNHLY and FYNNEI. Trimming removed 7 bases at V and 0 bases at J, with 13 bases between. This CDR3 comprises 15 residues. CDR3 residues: CASNPTESSGNTIYF. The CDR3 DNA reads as TGTGCCAGCAATCCGACCGAGTCCTCTGGAAACACCATATATTTT. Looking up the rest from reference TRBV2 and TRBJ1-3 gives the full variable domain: EPEVTQTPSHQVTQMGQEVILRCVPISNHLYFYWYRQILGQKVEFLVSFYNNEISEKSEIFDDQFSVERPDGSNFTLKIRSTKLEDSAMYFCASNPTESSGNTIYFGEGSWLTVV.

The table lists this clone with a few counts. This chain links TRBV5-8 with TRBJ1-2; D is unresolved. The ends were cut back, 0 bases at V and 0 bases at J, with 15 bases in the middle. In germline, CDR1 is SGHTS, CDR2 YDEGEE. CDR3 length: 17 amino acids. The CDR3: CASSLGGGLPSNYGYTF. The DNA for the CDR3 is TGTGCCAGCAGCTTGGGCGGAGGCTTGCCTTCTAACTATGGCTACACCTTC. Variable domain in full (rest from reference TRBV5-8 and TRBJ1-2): EAGVTQSPTHLIKTRGQQATLRCSPISGHTSVYWYQQALGLGLQFLLWYDEGEERNRGNFPPRFSGRQFPNYSSELNVNALELEDSALYLCASSLGGGLPSNYGYTFGSGTRLTVV.

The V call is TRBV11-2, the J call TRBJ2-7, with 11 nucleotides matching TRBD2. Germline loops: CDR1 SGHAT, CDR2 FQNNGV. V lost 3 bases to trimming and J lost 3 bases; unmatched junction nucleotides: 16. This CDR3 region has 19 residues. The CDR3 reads CASSFDLAGGQFRGYEQYF. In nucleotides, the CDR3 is TGTGCCAGCAGCTTCGACTTAGCGGGGGGGCAATTCCGTGGCTACGAGCAGTACTTC.

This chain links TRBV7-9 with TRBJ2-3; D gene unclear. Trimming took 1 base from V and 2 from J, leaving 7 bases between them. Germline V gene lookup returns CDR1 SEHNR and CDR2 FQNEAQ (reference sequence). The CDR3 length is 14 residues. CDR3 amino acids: CASSLVGVTDTQYF. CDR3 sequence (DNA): TGTGCCAGCAGCTTAGTTGGGGTCACAGATACGCAGTATTTT. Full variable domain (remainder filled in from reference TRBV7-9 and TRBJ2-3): DTGVSQNPRHKITKRGQNVTFRCDPISEHNRLYWYRQTLGQGPEFLTYFQNEAQLEKSRLLSDRFSAERPKGSFSTLEIQRTEQGDSAMYLCASSLVGVTDTQYFGPGTRLTVL.

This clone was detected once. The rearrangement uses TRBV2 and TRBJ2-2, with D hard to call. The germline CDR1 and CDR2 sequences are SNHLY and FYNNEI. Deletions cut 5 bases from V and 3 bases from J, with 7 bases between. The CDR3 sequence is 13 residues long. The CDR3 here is CASSSHYTGELFF. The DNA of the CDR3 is TGTGCCAGCAGTTCCCATTACACCGGGGAGCTGTTTTTT. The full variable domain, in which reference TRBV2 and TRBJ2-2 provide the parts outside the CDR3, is EPEVTQTPSHQVTQMGQEVILRCVPISNHLYFYWYRQILGQKVEFLVSFYNNEISEKSEIFDDQFSVERPDGSNFTLKIRSTKLEDSAMYFCASSSHYTGELFFGEGSRLTVL.

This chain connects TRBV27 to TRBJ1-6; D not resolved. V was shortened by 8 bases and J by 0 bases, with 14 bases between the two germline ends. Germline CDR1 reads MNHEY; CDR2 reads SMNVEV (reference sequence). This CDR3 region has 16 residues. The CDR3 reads CASCWTLSSYNSPLHF. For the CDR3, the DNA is TGTGCCAGCTGTTGGACGTTGAGCTCCTATAATTCACCCCTCCACTTT.

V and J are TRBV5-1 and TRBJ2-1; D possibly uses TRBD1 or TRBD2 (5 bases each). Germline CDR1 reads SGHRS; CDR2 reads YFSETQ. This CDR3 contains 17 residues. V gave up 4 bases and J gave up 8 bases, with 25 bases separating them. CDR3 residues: CASSQRGLEGVSDEQFF. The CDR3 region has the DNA TGCGCCAGCAGCCAGAGGGGCCTTGAGGGTGTCAGCGATGAGCAGTTCTTC.

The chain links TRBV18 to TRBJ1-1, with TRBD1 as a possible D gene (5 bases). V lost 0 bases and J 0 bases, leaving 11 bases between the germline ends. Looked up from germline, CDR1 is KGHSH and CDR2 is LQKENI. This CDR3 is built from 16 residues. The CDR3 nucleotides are TGTGCCAGCTCACCACCGGGACGGTTAATGAACACTGAAGCTTTCTTT. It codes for CASSPPGRLMNTEAFF.

The CDR3 sequence is CASSYDGRAREQYF. Written as DNA, the CDR3 is TGTGCCAGCAGTTACGACGGGAGGGCCAGGGAGCAGTACTTC. V is TRBV6-5 and J is TRBJ2-7; 8 bases fit TRBD2. After removal of 2 bases from V and 7 bases from J, the junction contained 7 bases not matched to a gene. This CDR3 region has 14 residues. Germline loops: CDR1 MNHEY, CDR2 SVGAGI.

In nucleotides, the CDR3 is TGCGCCAGCAGCCAAGATCGAGGCGGGGCGGTTTACAATGAGCAGTTCTTC. Its protein is CASSQDRGGAVYNEQFF. V gene TRBV4-1 combines with J gene TRBJ2-1; tentative D call: TRBD2 (6 bases). The V gene's germline CDR1 is MGHRA and CDR2 YSYEKL. Trimming stripped 0 bases from V and 4 bases from J, with 16 bases between. The length of the CDR3 is 17 residues.